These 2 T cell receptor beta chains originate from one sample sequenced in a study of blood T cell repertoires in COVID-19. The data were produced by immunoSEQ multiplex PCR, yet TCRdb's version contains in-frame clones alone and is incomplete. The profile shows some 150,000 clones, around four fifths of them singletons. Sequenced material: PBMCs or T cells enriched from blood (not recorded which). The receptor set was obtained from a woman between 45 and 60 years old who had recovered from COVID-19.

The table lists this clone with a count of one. The CDR3 DNA sequence: TGTGCCAGCAGTTCAAGTAGCGGGGGGGCCCCCTACAATGAGCAGTTCTTC. Translating gives CASSSSSGGAPYNEQFF. This chain uses TRBV27 with TRBJ2-1, with 11 bases fitting TRBD2. The ends lost 4 bases at V and 2 bases at J; junction bases unmatched: 7. The CDR3 runs to 17 residues. Germline lookup yields CDR1 MNHEY and CDR2 SMNVEV (reference sequence).

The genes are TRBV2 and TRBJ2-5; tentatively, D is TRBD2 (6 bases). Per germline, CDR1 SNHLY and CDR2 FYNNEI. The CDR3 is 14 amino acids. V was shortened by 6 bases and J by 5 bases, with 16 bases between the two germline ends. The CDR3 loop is CASSSPGREETQYF. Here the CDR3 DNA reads TGTGCCAGCAGCTCCCCCGGTCGGGAGGAGACCCAGTACTTC.